This T cell receptor (beta chain) was captured in a study of patients and donors after allogeneic stem cell transplantation. TCRdb re-derived calls from the RT-PCR reads in MiXCR, one entry per CDR3 protein. The table shows 920,000 or so distinct CDR3 sequences, with roughly 17% occurring only once. The CDR3 runs 14 residues. CDR1 is ENHRY, CDR2 SYGVKD, per germline. Trimming stripped 8 bases from V and 2 bases from J, with 13 bases between. The clonotype originates from a human donor who was either an allogeneic HSCT recipient or a stem cell or donor lymphocyte infusion donor (not recorded which). It is not recorded whose cells these are; they may come from a transplant donor. Sequenced sample: blood, either unsorted or a sorted T cell fraction (not recorded which). The chain combines TRBV10-3 with TRBJ2-4, with D unresolved. The DNA for the CDR3 is TGTGCCATCCCCTCGGAGAGTCCCAAAAACATTCAGTACTTC. Translated: CAIPSESPKNIQYF.